Below, 8 T cell receptor beta chains from the same sample are listed, as sequenced in a study of blood T cells in healthy people across ages. It was with a sample-barcoded 5' primer and a J-beta primer mix that a second PCR of about 6 to 12 cycles was run. TCRdb called the 5' RACE reads again in MiXCR, with one record for every CDR3 protein. This sample yields hundreds of thousands of distinct CDR3 sequences, of which about 61% are seen a single time; 20% to 30% belongs to the top ten. The specimen sequenced was blood. The origin of the receptors is a man aged 35 to 55 in good health.

This chain joins TRBV7-9 and TRBJ2-3, with TRBD2 matching 15 bases. Per germline, CDR1 SEHNR and CDR2 FQNEAQ (reference sequence). V gave up 5 bases and J gave up 6 bases; unmatched junction bases: 6. CDR3 length: 16 residues. The CDR3 sequence: CASSRTSGRARDTQYF. CDR3 in DNA: TGTGCCAGCAGCAGGACTAGCGGGAGGGCCCGGGATACGCAGTATTTT.

The chain links TRBV7-6 to TRBJ1-2; a weak D match, TRBD1 (5 bases). V was trimmed by 5 bases and J by 4 bases, leaving 17 bases between them. This CDR3 is 15 amino acids long. CDR1 SGHVS and CDR2 FNYEAQ come from the germline V gene. Here the CDR3 DNA reads TGTGCCAGCAGCGCACCGGGACGGATGATCTATGGCTACACCTTC. It translates to CASSAPGRMIYGYTF.

This chain joins TRBV29-1 and TRBJ2-2; no definite D call. V was cut by 6 bases and J by 3 bases, with 8 bases left in between. CDR3 length: 12 residues. Germline loops: CDR1 SQVTM, CDR2 ANQGSEA. The CDR3 loop is CSVWQDTGELFF. The CDR3 nucleotides read TGCAGCGTGTGGCAGGACACCGGGGAGCTGTTTTTT.

This clonotype was counted between two and nine times. The chain employs TRBV28 and TRBJ2-3; no firm D call. Trimming removed 9 bases at V and 6 bases at J, with 13 bases between. The CDR3 spans 12 residues. CDR1 and CDR2 (germline): MDHEN, SYDVKM. CDR3 DNA sequence: TGTGCCAGTACCACGGCACCTGATACGCAGTATTTT. Its translation is CASTTAPDTQYF.

The gene calls are TRBV6-2 or TRBV6-3 and TRBJ1-5; D remains unclear. The germline CDR1 and CDR2 sequences are MNHEY and SVGEGT. V lost 4 bases to trimming and J lost 4 bases, with 8 bases between them. This CDR3 is built from 13 residues. The CDR3 DNA is TGTGCCAGCAGTTCCAAAATGAATCAGCCCCAGCATTTT. It is translated as CASSSKMNQPQHF.

This clonotype was observed a handful of times. This chain connects TRBV14 to TRBJ2-7; possible D gene TRBD2, 6 bases. This CDR3 contains 13 residues. Germline CDR1 SGHDN, CDR2 FVKESK. The V end was cut by 3 bases, the J end by 7 bases, with 13 bases between. The CDR3 is CASSHAGSGEQYF. The CDR3 nucleotides read TGTGCCAGCAGCCATGCGGGGTCGGGGGAGCAGTACTTC.

The chain is built from TRBV12-3 or TRBV12-4 and TRBJ2-7; TRBD1 is a possible D gene (5 bases). Trimming took 5 bases from V and 3 from J, leaving 14 bases between them. CDR3 size: 14 residues. CDR3 in DNA: TGTGCCAGCAGTCCCCCCCCAGGGCTCTACGAGCAGTACTTC. As protein: CASSPPPGLYEQYF.

The V call is TRBV27, the J call TRBJ1-4; TRBD1 is a possible D gene (5 bases). The germline gives CDR1 MNHEY, CDR2 SMNVEV (reference sequence). There are 13 residues in the CDR3. V was pared by 5 bases and J by 8 bases, with 12 bases between. CDR3 coding DNA: TGTGCCAGCAGTGTATGGACATCGGAAAAACTGTTTTTT. Translated: CASSVWTSEKLFF. Full variable domain (remainder filled in from reference TRBV27 and TRBJ1-4): EAQVTQNPRYLITVTGKKLTVTCSQNMNHEYMSWYRQDPGLGLRQIYYSMNVEVTDKGDVPEGYKVSRKEKRNFPLILESPSPNQTSLYFCASSVWTSEKLFFGSGTQLSVL.